What follows is one T cell receptor (beta chain) and its context. Using immunoSEQ multiplex PCR, the repertoire was profiled, and TCRdb retains in-frame clones only, with some absent. Of 65,000 to 85,000 clones in the sample, around nine tenths were seen once. V lost 3 bases, J lost 4 bases, and 16 bases lay in between. The germline CDR1 and CDR2 sequences are SGDLS and YYNGEE. The CDR3 extends over 15 amino acids. This sample was taken from a study of blood T cell repertoires in COVID-19. Material: peripheral blood. The chain employs TRBV9 and TRBJ1-2; a possible D gene is TRBD1 (5 bases). This sequence originates from a woman younger than 30 with acute or convalescent COVID-19. CDR3 DNA: TGTGCCAGCAGCGCCGGGGGAGACTATTCCTATGGCTACACCTTC. It is translated as CASSAGGDYSYGYTF.